This T cell receptor (beta chain) appears in the sequencing data of a study of blood T cell repertoires in COVID-19. V was clipped by 7 bases and J by 4 bases, with 14 bases between them. The CDR3 contains 14 residues. Per germline, CDR1 SGHTA and CDR2 FQGNSA. The repertoire was sequenced with immunoSEQ multiplex PCR; TCRdb's copy has only in-frame clones and lacks some. The sample lists about 160,000 clones; 60% to 85% were seen once. The origin of this receptor is a man aged 55-75 years with acute or convalescent COVID-19. This rearrangement joins TRBV7-2 to TRBJ1-3; a weak D match, TRBD1 (6 bases). The sequenced sample consisted of peripheral blood. DNA for the CDR3: TGTGCCAGCAAATCAGGGGTAGGAGGAAACACCATATATTTT. This codes for CASKSGVGGNTIYF. The full variable domain, its missing parts supplied by reference TRBV7-2 and TRBJ1-3, is GAGVSQSPSNKVTEKGKDVELRCDPISGHTALYWYRQSLGQGLEFLIYFQGNSAPDKSGLPSDRFSAERTGGSVSTLTIQRTQQEDSAVYLCASKSGVGGNTIYFGEGSWLTVV.